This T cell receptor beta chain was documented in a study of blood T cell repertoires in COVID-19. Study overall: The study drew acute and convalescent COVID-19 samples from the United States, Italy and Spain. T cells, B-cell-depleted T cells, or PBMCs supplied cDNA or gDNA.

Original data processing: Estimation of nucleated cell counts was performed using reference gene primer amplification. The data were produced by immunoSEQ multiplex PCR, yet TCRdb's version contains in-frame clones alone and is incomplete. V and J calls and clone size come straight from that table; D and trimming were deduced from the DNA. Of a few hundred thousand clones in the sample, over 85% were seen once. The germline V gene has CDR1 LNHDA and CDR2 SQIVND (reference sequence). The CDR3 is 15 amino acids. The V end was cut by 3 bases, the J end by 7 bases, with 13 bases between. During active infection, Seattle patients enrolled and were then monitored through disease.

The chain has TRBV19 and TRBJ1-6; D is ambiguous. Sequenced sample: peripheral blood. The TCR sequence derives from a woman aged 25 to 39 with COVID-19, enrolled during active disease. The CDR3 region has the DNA TGTGCCAGTAGTATTACGTATCGGAGCAATTCACCCCTCCACTTT. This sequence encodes CASSITYRSNSPLHF. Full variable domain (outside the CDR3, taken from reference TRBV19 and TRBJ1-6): DGGITQSPKYLFRKEGQNVTLSCEQNLNHDAMYWYRQDPGQGLRLIYYSQIVNDFQKGDIAEGYSVSREKKESFPLTVTSAQKNPTAFYLCASSITYRSNSPLHFGNGTRLTVT.